The clone carrying this T cell receptor beta chain was counted a few times. The target antigen is unknown. The sample belongs to a study of beta chain features in type 1 diabetes. General observations from the study: Healthy donors had naive, central memory and Treg TCRB repertoires that appeared less similar than those seen among patients.

Over 95% purity was reached by all sorted populations. Sequenced material consisted of expressed TCRB transcripts (all of the isolated RNA was reverse transcribed). The data were produced by immunoSEQ multiplex PCR, yet TCRdb's version contains in-frame clones alone and is incomplete. The sample holds almost 350,000 clones, less than 10% seen once. V gave up 0 bases and J gave up 2 bases, with 16 bases separating them. The CDR3 runs to 18 residues. This chain uses TRBV6-7 with TRBJ2-2, with D possibly being TRBD2 (6 bases). TRBV6-7 is an ORF for which the function is uncertain. The specimen was central memory CD4+ T cells from blood. The clonotype comes from a woman between 18 and 29 years old in good health. The CDR3 nucleotides read TGTGCCAGCAGTTACTCTTCCCCGGGACTCCTAAACACCGGGGAGCTGTTTTTT. Amino acid sequence: CASSYSSPGLLNTGELFF.